The sample holds many counts of the clone carrying this T cell receptor beta chain. The antigen remains unidentified. A universal primer site was added by template switching, and unique molecular identifiers were carried by the cDNA. TCRdb reprocessed the 5' RACE reads with MiXCR, giving one entry per CDR3 protein. This table holds 500,000 to 700,000 distinct CDR3 sequences, 7% to 7.5% found once. The sample is drawn from a study of identical twins. Trimming cost V 0 bases and J 2 bases, with 10 bases left between them. There are 15 residues in the CDR3. CDR1 and CDR2 (germline): LNHNV, YYDKDF (reference sequence). General study results and limits: Excess twin sharing in beta out-of-frame sequences was weaker. Whereas memory repertoires showed no such difference, abundant cord blood beta clonotypes carried fewer insertions. Monozygotic twin pairs showed more out-of-frame TCR alpha sharing than models estimated.

This sample also belongs to another study, concerning yellow fever vaccine responses in identical twins.

This TCR derives from a woman in her late teens or twenties in good health. The genes are TRBV15 and TRBJ2-5; no clear D gene. The specimen was PBMCs. CDR3 DNA sequence: TGTGCCACCAGCAGAGATAAGGGCAGACAAGAGACCCAGTACTTC. Translation: CATSRDKGRQETQYF.